There are a few counts of the clone carrying this T cell receptor (beta chain). Antigen: not known. This specimen belongs to a study of T cell repertoires in cytomegalovirus infection. Study-wide background: Both CMV infection and a matching HLA type were indicated by public TCR beta signatures. Regarding the study as a whole: Dominant in the ex vivo response were TCR beta clonotypes restricted by HLA-C and specific for CMV. Individuals carrying CMV plus the relevant HLA were identified by cumulative frequency of public TCR beta families.

TCRdb analysed the reads with MiXCR anew, one entry per CDR3 protein. The sample holds roughly 300,000 distinct CDR3 sequences, more than 8% seen once. The CDR3 runs 13 residues. The germline gives CDR1 LGHNA, CDR2 YSLEER. V was pared by 3 bases and J by 4 bases, with 7 bases between. The chain uses TRBV4-3 and TRBJ2-4; no clear D gene. This clonotype originated in a human donor in good health (CMV status not recorded). Some clones in this sample may be carry-over from other donors' samples. Sequencing was carried out using PBMCs. CDR3 DNA: TGCGCCAGCAGCCACGTTGTGAAAAACATTCAGTACTTC. Protein: CASSHVVKNIQYF.